This passage covers 19 T cell receptor beta chains from one sample sequenced in a study of cytomegalovirus exposure and HLA in healthy donors (dated by TCRdb to the late 2010s). Library construction relied on the immunoSEQ multiplex PCR assay. For the multiplex PCR, a mixture combining 60 forward primers for TCR Vbeta segments and 13 reverse primers for TCR Jbeta segments was used. Held by TCRdb, this immuneACCESS table contains in-frame sequences only and omits some clones. Under half of the omission traces to an unresolved V gene where checked; the cause of the rest is unknown. The sample contains 160,000 or so clones, approximately 80% of them found a single time. The top ten clonotypes cover more than 0.45% of the sample. The sequenced sample consisted of PBMCs. The receptors were gathered from a woman in her fifties or sixties in good health and CMV-seronegative.

The chain couples TRBV10-2 to TRBJ2-7; possible D gene TRBD1, 5 bases. V was trimmed by 0 bases and J by 2 bases, leaving 11 bases between them. The germline V gene has CDR1 WSHSY and CDR2 SAAADI. This CDR3 region has 15 residues. The CDR3 loop reads CASSESATETYEQYF. DNA for the CDR3: TGCGCCAGCAGTGAGTCAGCGACAGAGACCTACGAGCAGTACTTC.

J is TRBJ2-2 and V is TRBV29-1; TRBD2 aligns across 10 bases. The J segment lost 2 bases and the V segment lost 5 bases, leaving 14 bases of the junction unmatched. The CDR3 is made up of 18 amino acids. CDR1 and CDR2 from the germline V gene are SQVTM and ANQGSEA. The CDR3 sequence is CSVHSKGVAGGNTGELFF. The CDR3 coding sequence is TGCAGCGTTCACTCGAAGGGGGTAGCGGGAGGTAACACCGGGGAGCTGTTTTTT.

This chain connects TRBV29-1 to TRBJ2-1; D unclear. CDR1 is SQVTM and CDR2 is ANQGSEA in the germline V gene. This CDR3 contains 12 residues. V dropped 3 bases and J dropped 0 bases, with 3 bases sitting between them. This CDR3 reads CSVDLSYNEQFF. CDR3 nucleotides: TGCAGCGTTGACCTCTCCTACAATGAGCAGTTCTTC.

The CDR3 DNA reads TGCAGCGTTGCTGGGGGCACTAACTATGGCTACACCTTC. It specifies CSVAGGTNYGYTF. V usage is TRBV29-1 and J usage is TRBJ1-2, with D perhaps matching TRBD1 (6 bases). The germline V gene encodes CDR1 SQVTM and CDR2 ANQGSEA. V dropped 4 bases and J dropped 0 bases, with 9 bases sitting between them. The CDR3 sequence is 13 residues long.

The V gene is TRBV19, the J gene TRBJ2-2; TRBD1 agrees at 11 bases. This CDR3 comprises 14 residues. Germline CDR1 is LNHDA and CDR2 is SQIVND (reference sequence). The V segment lost 10 bases and the J segment 5 bases; nucleotides outside the gene matches: 6. This chain's CDR3 is CATRTGGNTGELFF. In DNA, the CDR3 is TGTGCCACCAGGACAGGGGGCAATACCGGGGAGCTGTTTTTT.

This sequence joins TRBV19 and TRBJ1-5; possibly TRBD1 for D (6 bases). The V end lost 4 bases, the J end lost 3 bases, and 16 bases lay between the germline ends. There are 16 residues in the CDR3. Per the germline V gene, CDR1 is LNHDA and CDR2 is SQIVND (reference sequence). CDR3 amino acids: CASSTTGFGDNQPQHF. The CDR3 DNA sequence: TGTGCCAGTAGTACCACAGGGTTTGGTGACAATCAGCCCCAGCATTTT.

CDR3 protein: CASSVRRGTGPFF. The CDR3 nucleotides read TGTGCCAGCAGCGTACGCAGAGGGACAGGCCCGTTCTTC. This chain joins TRBV7-2 and TRBJ2-1; 8 bases are a match to TRBD1. This CDR3 contains 13 residues. With V trimmed by 5 bases and J by 15 bases, 12 bases remained unmatched. Germline assignment: CDR1 SGHTA and CDR2 FQGNSA.

The chain carries TRBV2 and TRBJ2-7; 11 bases are a match to TRBD2. With 7 bases clipped from V and 7 bases from J, the junction kept 12 bases outside the gene matches. Germline values: CDR1 SNHLY, CDR2 FYNNEI. The CDR3 covers 15 residues. This CDR3 is CASISLAGGLREQYF. The CDR3 nucleotides read TGTGCCAGCATTAGTTTAGCGGGAGGGCTGCGGGAGCAGTACTTC.

V is TRBV5-1 and J is TRBJ2-5; D might be TRBD2 (6 bases). Germline CDR1 reads SGHRS; CDR2 reads YFSETQ. Trimming took 0 bases from V and 6 from J, leaving 12 bases between them. The CDR3 sequence is 14 residues long. As DNA, the CDR3 is TGCGCCAGCAGCTTGGACGGCGGGATACAGACCCAGTACTTC. Its translation is CASSLDGGIQTQYF.

The chain employs TRBV5-1 and TRBJ1-4; 9 bases fit TRBD1. The CDR3 sequence is 15 residues long. V gave up 0 bases and J gave up 7 bases; unmatched junction bases: 4. The germline gives CDR1 SGHRS, CDR2 YFSETQ. The CDR3 nucleotides are TGCGCCAGCAGCTTGGAAGGGACAGGGTTTGAAAAACTGTTTTTT. Its translation is CASSLEGTGFEKLFF.

The V gene is TRBV4-3, the J gene TRBJ1-2, with 7 nucleotides matching TRBD1. With V trimmed by 0 bases and J by 9 bases, 16 bases remained unmatched. The germline V gene encodes CDR1 LGHNA and CDR2 YSLEER. The CDR3 spans 17 residues. CDR3 protein: CASSQDLSTTGDYCYTF. As DNA, the CDR3 is TGCGCCAGCAGCCAAGATCTTTCGACTACAGGGGATTATTGCTACACCTTC.

This chain connects TRBV29-1 to TRBJ2-1; tentatively, D is TRBD2 (5 bases). Germline CDR1 is SQVTM and CDR2 is ANQGSEA. CDR3 size: 16 residues. V was pared by 1 base and J by 4 bases, with 17 bases between. The CDR3 sequence is CSVEGVRESFYNEQFF. The CDR3 DNA reads as TGCAGCGTTGAAGGGGTACGGGAAAGCTTTTACAATGAGCAGTTCTTC.

This clone was recorded only once. The chain is built from TRBV29-1 and TRBJ2-2; D gene ambiguous. V lost 2 bases to trimming and J lost 5 bases, with 9 bases between them. This CDR3 spans 13 amino acids. Germline values: CDR1 SQVTM, CDR2 ANQGSEA. The CDR3 sequence: CSVELVLTGELFF. The CDR3 nucleotides are TGCAGCGTTGAACTAGTGTTAACCGGGGAGCTGTTTTTT.

V gene TRBV2 combines with J gene TRBJ1-2; the D is unclear. The CDR3 has 11 amino acids. V was pared by 5 bases and J by 8 bases, with 9 bases between. Germline-derived CDR1 and CDR2 are SNHLY and FYNNEI. This CDR3 reads CASSREGGYTF. The CDR3 DNA follows: TGTGCCAGCAGTCGAGAGGGAGGCTACACCTTC.

The chain recombines TRBV18 with TRBJ2-7; 9 positions match TRBD1. This CDR3 has 16 amino acids. J gave up 6 bases and V 3 bases, and 12 bases lay outside the gene matches. Germline V CDR1 and CDR2: KGHSH, LQKENI. CDR3 amino acids: CASSPRWGQGLGEQYF. The CDR3, as DNA: TGTGCCAGCTCACCGAGGTGGGGACAGGGTTTAGGCGAGCAGTACTTC.

This chain joins TRBV7-2 and TRBJ2-7; 9 nucleotides agree with TRBD2. Germline loops: CDR1 SGHTA, CDR2 FQGNSA. This CDR3 is 14 amino acids long. V shed 0 bases, J shed 4 bases, and the junction held 1 base outside the gene matches. The CDR3 is CASSLAREGYEQYF. In nucleotides, the CDR3 is TGTGCCAGCAGCTTAGCGCGGGAGGGTTACGAGCAGTACTTC. Full variable domain (missing parts from reference TRBV7-2 and TRBJ2-7): GAGVSQSPSNKVTEKGKDVELRCDPISGHTALYWYRQSLGQGLEFLIYFQGNSAPDKSGLPSDRFSAERTGGSVSTLTIQRTQQEDSAVYLCASSLAREGYEQYFGPGTRLTVT.

The chain is built from TRBV10-3 and TRBJ2-1; D call uncertain. Between the trimmed V and J ends, which lost 0 bases and 2 bases, there was a span of 11 bases. The CDR3 length is 16 residues. The germline V gene has CDR1 ENHRY and CDR2 SYGVKD. CDR3 amino acids: CAISESIAAAYNEQFF. The DNA for the CDR3 is TGTGCCATCAGTGAGTCGATTGCGGCCGCCTACAATGAGCAGTTCTTC.

The chain is built from TRBV5-1 and TRBJ1-1; maybe TRBD1 (5 bases). Trimming shortened V by 5 bases and J by 5 bases, and 13 bases separated the two germline ends. The CDR3 has 13 residues. Germline V CDR1 and CDR2: SGHRS, YFSETQ. In DNA, the CDR3 is TGCGCCAGCAGACCCAGGGATGGGACTGAAGCTTTCTTT. It codes for CASRPRDGTEAFF.

In DNA form, the CDR3 reads TGTGCCAGCGGGGGGATCTGGCAAGGCTACAATGAGCAGTTCTTC. It is translated as CASGGIWQGYNEQFF. V gene TRBV6-5 combines with J gene TRBJ2-1; D is perhaps TRBD2 (6 bases). The germline V and J ends were trimmed by 8 bases and 3 bases, with 17 bases remaining between them. CDR3 length equals 15 residues. Germline V gives CDR1 MNHEY, CDR2 SVGAGI.